The 11 T cell receptor beta chains below all came from one sample that was sequenced in a study of T-cell reconstitution after alpha-beta-depleted transplantation in children. Unique molecular identifiers were used to barcode this TCRbeta library. Each CDR3 protein gets one entry after TCRdb re-called the PCR reads with MiXCR. The sample shows roughly 670,000 distinct CDR3 sequences, around 14% of them seen only once. The specimen was PBMCs, collected before TCRalphabeta/CD19-depleted stem cell transplant. The receptors were gathered from a girl aged 2 to 10 with congenital amegakaryocytic thrombocytopenia, due to receive a stem cell transplant.

There are a few counts of this clonotype. J is TRBJ2-1 and V is TRBV29-1; D might be TRBD1 or TRBD2, each matching 5 bases. Looked up from germline, CDR1 is SQVTM and CDR2 is ANQGSEA. The V end lost 2 bases, the J end lost 10 bases, and 15 bases lay between the germline ends. This CDR3 region has 13 residues. CDR3 loop: CSVERARDGEQFF. CDR3 sequence (DNA): TGCAGCGTTGAAAGGGCCAGGGACGGGGAGCAGTTCTTC.

This clonotype was observed a handful of times. The gene calls are TRBV6-1 and TRBJ2-1; 13 bases are a match to TRBD2. The CDR3 extends over 16 amino acids. With 6 bases clipped from V and 3 bases from J, the junction kept 5 bases outside the gene matches. Germline V gene sequence: CDR1 MNHNS, CDR2 SASEGT. The CDR3 loop is CASSRTSGGNYNEQFF. The DNA of the CDR3 is TGTGCCAGCAGCCGGACTAGCGGGGGCAACTACAATGAGCAGTTCTTC.

At least ten counts were recorded for this clonotype. The CDR3 DNA reads TGCGCCAGCAGCTTGGAGGCCGTTCGCGGAGAGCAGTACTTC. This translates into CASSLEAVRGEQYF. This sequence joins TRBV5-1 and TRBJ2-7; D gene unclear. This CDR3 is built from 14 residues. CDR1 is SGHRS and CDR2 is YFSETQ in the germline V gene. V lost 0 bases and J 7 bases, leaving 14 bases between the germline ends. The full variable domain, its missing parts supplied by reference TRBV5-1 and TRBJ2-7, is KAGVTQTPRYLIKTRGQQVTLSCSPISGHRSVSWYQQTPGQGLQFLFEYFSETQRNKGNFPGRFSGRQFSNSRSEMNVSTLELGDSALYLCASSLEAVRGEQYFGPGTRLTVT.

There are many counts of this clonotype. V and J are TRBV20-1 and TRBJ2-1; 7 bases are a match to TRBD2. After removal of 0 bases from V and 4 bases from J, the junction contained 6 bases not matched to a gene. This CDR3 is built from 15 residues. In germline, CDR1 is DFQATT, CDR2 SNEGSKA (reference sequence). DNA for the CDR3: TGCAGTGCTAGAGATGAGTGGACTAGATACAATGAGCAGTTCTTC. It codes for CSARDEWTRYNEQFF.

This clonotype was seen more than once but under ten times. V and J are TRBV20-1 and TRBJ1-4; the D gene is possibly TRBD1 (5 bases). Trimming cost V 3 bases and J 6 bases, with 14 bases left between them. The CDR3 totals 14 residues. Germline-derived CDR1 and CDR2 are DFQATT and SNEGSKA (reference sequence). CDR3 coding DNA: TGCAGTGCTAGTACGGGGCCTCCTTATGAAAAACTGTTTTTT. This translates into CSASTGPPYEKLFF.

This clonotype was seen a few times. The chain links TRBV7-8 to TRBJ2-7; 7 bases are a match to TRBD2. The CDR3 is 15 amino acids. The V gene end was trimmed by 0 bases and the J gene end by 11 bases; junction bases not matched to a gene: 13. CDR1 is SGHVS and CDR2 is FQNEAQ in the germline V gene. This chain's CDR3 is CASSLAGGEDTNKYF. DNA for the CDR3: TGTGCCAGCAGCTTAGCTGGGGGGGAGGACACTAACAAGTACTTC.

The chain has TRBV9 and TRBJ2-5; 7 nucleotides line up with TRBD2. The CDR3 consists of 15 residues. CDR1 and CDR2 (germline): SGDLS, YYNGEE. V lost 4 bases and J lost 4; bases outside the gene matches: 10. In DNA form, the CDR3 reads TGTGCCAGCAGCCCGACCGGGACTACGGGAGAGACCCAGTACTTC. Its protein product is CASSPTGTTGETQYF.

The chain links TRBV7-6 to TRBJ2-7; D unresolved. V dropped 4 bases and J dropped 2 bases, with 15 bases sitting between them. The germline CDR1 and CDR2 sequences are SGHVS and FNYEAQ. The CDR3 runs to 15 residues. The CDR3: CASSSQSYGPYEQYF. As DNA, the CDR3 is TGTGCCAGCAGCTCCCAGTCCTACGGGCCCTACGAGCAGTACTTC. Full variable domain (outside the CDR3, taken from reference TRBV7-6 and TRBJ2-7): GAGVSQSPRYKVTKRGQDVALRCDPISGHVSLYWYRQALGQGPEFLTYFNYEAQQDKSGLPNDRFSAERPEGSISTLTIQRTEQRDSAMYRCASSSQSYGPYEQYFGPGTRLTVT.

This clonotype came up a few times. This sequence joins TRBV20-1 and TRBJ2-5, with 11 bases aligning to TRBD1. Unmatched junction bases numbered 3, after V lost 3 bases and J lost 0 bases. The CDR3 sequence is 15 residues long. From germline, CDR1 is DFQATT and CDR2 SNEGSKA (reference sequence). As DNA, the CDR3 is TGCAGTGCTAGTCGGACAGGGGGCAACCAAGAGACCCAGTACTTC. Protein: CSASRTGGNQETQYF.

The chain combines TRBV4-1 with TRBJ1-2; TRBD1 matches 9 bases. The CDR3 sequence is 14 residues long. Germline CDR1 and CDR2: MGHRA and YSYEKL. Losses at the gene ends were 5 bases for V and 8 bases for J; bases not matched to a gene: 9. As DNA, the CDR3 is TGCGCCAGCAGCATTTCACAGGGGGCGAGCGGCTACACCTTC. It translates to CASSISQGASGYTF.

This chain joins TRBV2 and TRBJ1-1; unclear D gene. This CDR3 comprises 13 residues. Per the germline V gene, CDR1 is SNHLY and CDR2 is FYNNEI. The germline V and J ends were trimmed by 6 bases and 1 base, with 9 bases remaining between them. The CDR3 is CASREQRNTEAFF. The CDR3 nucleotides read TGTGCCAGCAGGGAACAAAGGAACACTGAAGCTTTCTTT.